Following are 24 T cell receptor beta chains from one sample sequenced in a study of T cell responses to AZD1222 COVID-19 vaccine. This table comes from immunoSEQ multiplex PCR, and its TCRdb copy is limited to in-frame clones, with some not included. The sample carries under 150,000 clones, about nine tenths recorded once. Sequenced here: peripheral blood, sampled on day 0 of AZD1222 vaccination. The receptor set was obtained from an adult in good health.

CDR3 nucleotides: TGTGCCAGCAGTTTATTCGGGCTGGGGGACAACAATCAGCCCCAGCATTTT. It translates to CASSLFGLGDNNQPQHF. V usage is TRBV28 and J usage is TRBJ1-5, with a possible D match to TRBD1 (6 bases). Trimming took off 1 base at V and 3 bases at J, with 16 bases between the two ends. This CDR3 region has 17 residues. The germline gives CDR1 MDHEN, CDR2 SYDVKM.

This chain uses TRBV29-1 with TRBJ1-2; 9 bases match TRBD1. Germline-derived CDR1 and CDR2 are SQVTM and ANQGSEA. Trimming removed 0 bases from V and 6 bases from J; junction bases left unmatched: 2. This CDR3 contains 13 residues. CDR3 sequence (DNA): TGCAGCGTTGAAGAGCGGGACAGGGATGGCTACACCTTC. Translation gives CSVEERDRDGYTF. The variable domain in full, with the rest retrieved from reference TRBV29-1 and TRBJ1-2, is SAVISQKPSRDICQRGTSLTIQCQVDSQVTMMFWYRQQPGQSLTLIATANQGSEATYESGFVIDKFPISRPNLTFSTLTVSNMSPEDSSIYLCSVEERDRDGYTFGSGTRLTVV.

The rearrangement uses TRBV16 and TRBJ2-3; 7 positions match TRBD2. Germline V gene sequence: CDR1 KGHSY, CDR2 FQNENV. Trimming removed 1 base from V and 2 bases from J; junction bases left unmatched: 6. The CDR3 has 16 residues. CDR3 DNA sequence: TGTGCCAGCAGCCAATACGGCCTAGCGGACACAGATACGCAGTATTTT. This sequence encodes CASSQYGLADTDTQYF.

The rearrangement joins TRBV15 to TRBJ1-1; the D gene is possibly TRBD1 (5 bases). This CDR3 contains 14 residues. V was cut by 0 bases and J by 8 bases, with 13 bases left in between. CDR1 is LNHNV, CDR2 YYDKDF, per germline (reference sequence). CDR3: CATSRDPRRGEAFF. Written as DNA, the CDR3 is TGTGCCACCAGCAGAGATCCCAGGAGGGGAGAAGCTTTCTTT.

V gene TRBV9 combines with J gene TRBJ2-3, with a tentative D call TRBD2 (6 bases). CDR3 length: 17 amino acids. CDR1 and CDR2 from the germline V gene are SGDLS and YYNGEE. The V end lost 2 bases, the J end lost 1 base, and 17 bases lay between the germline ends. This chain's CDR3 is CASSVTTGAIGTDTQYF. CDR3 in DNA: TGTGCCAGCAGCGTTACAACGGGAGCGATCGGCACAGATACGCAGTATTTT.

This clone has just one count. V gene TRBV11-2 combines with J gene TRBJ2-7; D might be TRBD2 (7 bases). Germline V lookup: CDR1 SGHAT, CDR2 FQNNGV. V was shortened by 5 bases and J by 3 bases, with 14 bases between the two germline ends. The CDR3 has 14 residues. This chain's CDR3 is CASSPLRGGYEQYF. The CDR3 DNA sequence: TGTGCCAGCAGCCCGCTGAGGGGGGGCTACGAGCAGTACTTC. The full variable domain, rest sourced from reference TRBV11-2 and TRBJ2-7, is EAGVAQSPRYKIIEKRQSVAFWCNPISGHATLYWYQQILGQGPKLLIQFQNNGVVDDSQLPKDRFSAERLKGVDSTLKIQPAKLEDSAVYLCASSPLRGGYEQYFGPGTRLTVT.

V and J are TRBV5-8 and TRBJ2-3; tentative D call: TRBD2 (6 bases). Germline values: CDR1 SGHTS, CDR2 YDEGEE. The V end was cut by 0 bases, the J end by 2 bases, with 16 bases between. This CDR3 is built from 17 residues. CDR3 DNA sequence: TGTGCCAGCAGCTTGGCACTACTAGCCCTAACCACAGATACGCAGTATTTT. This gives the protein CASSLALLALTTDTQYF.

The CDR3 DNA sequence: TGCGCCAACAACCCACCCGGTTGCGAGCAGTACTTC. It translates to CANNPPGCEQYF. This chain joins TRBV5-1 and TRBJ2-7; D remains ambiguous. The length of the CDR3 is 12 residues. Per the germline V gene, CDR1 is SGHRS and CDR2 is YFSETQ. The V and J ends lost 9 bases and 6 bases respectively, with 16 bases between them.

CDR3 amino acids: CASSPRIANSYNEQFF. The CDR3 DNA follows: TGTGCCAGCTCGCCCAGGATCGCGAATTCCTACAATGAGCAGTTCTTC. The V gene is TRBV18, the J gene TRBJ2-1, with D unclear. V lost 6 bases to trimming and J lost 1 base, with 16 bases between them. The CDR3 contains 16 residues. The germline V gene has CDR1 KGHSH and CDR2 LQKENI.

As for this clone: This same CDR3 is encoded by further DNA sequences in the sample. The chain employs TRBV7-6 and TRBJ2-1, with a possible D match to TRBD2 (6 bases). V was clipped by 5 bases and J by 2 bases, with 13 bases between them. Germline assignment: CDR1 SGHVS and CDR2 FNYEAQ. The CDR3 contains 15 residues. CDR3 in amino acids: CASSPSGATYNEQFF. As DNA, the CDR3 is TGTGCCAGCAGCCCGTCGGGAGCTACCTACAATGAGCAGTTCTTC.

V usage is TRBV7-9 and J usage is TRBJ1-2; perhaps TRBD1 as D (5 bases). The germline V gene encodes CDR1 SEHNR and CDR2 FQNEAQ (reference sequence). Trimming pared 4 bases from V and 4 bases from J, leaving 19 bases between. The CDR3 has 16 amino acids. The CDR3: CASSSWGEASGYGYTF. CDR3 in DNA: TGTGCCAGCAGCTCCTGGGGGGAAGCTTCGGGCTATGGCTACACCTTC.

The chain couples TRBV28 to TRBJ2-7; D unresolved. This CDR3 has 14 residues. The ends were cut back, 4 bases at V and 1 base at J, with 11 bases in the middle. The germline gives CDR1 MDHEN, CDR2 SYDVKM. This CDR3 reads CASSYDGRSYEQYF. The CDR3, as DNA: TGTGCCAGCAGTTATGACGGACGGTCCTACGAGCAGTACTTC.

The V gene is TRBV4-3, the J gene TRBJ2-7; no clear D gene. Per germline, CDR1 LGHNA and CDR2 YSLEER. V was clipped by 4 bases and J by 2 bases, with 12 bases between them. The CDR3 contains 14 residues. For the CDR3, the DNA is TGCGCCAGCAGCCCCTCAACCTCCACCTACGAGCAGTACTTC. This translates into CASSPSTSTYEQYF.

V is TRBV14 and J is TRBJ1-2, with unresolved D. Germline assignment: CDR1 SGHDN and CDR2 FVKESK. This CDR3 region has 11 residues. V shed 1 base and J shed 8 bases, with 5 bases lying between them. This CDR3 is CASSQGGGYTF. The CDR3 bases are TGTGCCAGCAGCCAAGGTGGCGGCTACACCTTC.

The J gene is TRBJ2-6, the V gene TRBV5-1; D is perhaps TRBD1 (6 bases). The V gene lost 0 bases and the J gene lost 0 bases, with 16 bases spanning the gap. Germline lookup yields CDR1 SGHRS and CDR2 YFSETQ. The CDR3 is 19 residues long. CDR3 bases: TGCGCCAGCAGCTTGGCGGTCGAGACAGGCCTCTCTGGGGCCAACGTCCTGACTTTC. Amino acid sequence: CASSLAVETGLSGANVLTF.

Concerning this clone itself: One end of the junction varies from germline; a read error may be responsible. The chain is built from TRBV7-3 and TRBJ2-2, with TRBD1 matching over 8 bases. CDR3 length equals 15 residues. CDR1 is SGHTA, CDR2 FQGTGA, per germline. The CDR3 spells CASSLTDREHRGAVF. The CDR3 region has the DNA TGTGCCAGCAGCTTAACGGACAGGGAACACCGGGGAGCTGTTTTT.

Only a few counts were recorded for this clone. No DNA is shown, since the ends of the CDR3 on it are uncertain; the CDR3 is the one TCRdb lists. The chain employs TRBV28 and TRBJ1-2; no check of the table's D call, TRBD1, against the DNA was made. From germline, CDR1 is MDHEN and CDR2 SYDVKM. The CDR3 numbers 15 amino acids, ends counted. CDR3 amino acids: CASSTSTGGDYGYTF.

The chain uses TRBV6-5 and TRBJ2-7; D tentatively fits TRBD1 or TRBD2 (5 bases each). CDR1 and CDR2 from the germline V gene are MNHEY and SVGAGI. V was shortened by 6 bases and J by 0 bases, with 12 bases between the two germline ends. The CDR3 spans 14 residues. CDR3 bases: TGTGCCAGCAGCGGGACGGAAAGCTCCTACGAGCAGTACTTC. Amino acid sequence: CASSGTESSYEQYF.

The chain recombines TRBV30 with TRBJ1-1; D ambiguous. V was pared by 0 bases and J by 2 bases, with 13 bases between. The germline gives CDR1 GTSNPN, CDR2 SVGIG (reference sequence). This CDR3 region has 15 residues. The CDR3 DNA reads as TGTGCCTGGAGTGTAGGTTCAGGAGACAACACTGAAGCTTTCTTT. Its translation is CAWSVGSGDNTEAFF.

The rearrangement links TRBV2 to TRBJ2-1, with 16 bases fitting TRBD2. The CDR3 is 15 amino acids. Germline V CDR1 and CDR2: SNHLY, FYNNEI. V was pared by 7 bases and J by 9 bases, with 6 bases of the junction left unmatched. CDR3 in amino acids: CASITGLAGGREQFF. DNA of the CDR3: TGTGCCAGCATTACGGGACTAGCGGGAGGGCGTGAGCAGTTCTTC.

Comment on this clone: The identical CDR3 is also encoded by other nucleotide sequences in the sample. CDR3 residues: CASSVNNEQFF. The CDR3 DNA sequence: TGCGCCAGCAGTGTAAACAATGAGCAGTTCTTC. The genes are TRBV10-1 and TRBJ2-1; D is ambiguous. The CDR3 has 11 amino acids. Germline lookup yields CDR1 WNHNN and CDR2 SYGVQD (reference sequence). V dropped 4 bases and J dropped 5 bases, with 3 bases sitting between them.

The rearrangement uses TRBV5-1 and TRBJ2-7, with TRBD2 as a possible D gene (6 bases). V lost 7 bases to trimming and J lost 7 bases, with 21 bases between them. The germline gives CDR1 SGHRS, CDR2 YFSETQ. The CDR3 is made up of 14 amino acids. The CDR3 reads CASSPGLQMREQYF. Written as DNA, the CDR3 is TGCGCCAGCTCGCCGGGACTCCAGATGAGGGAGCAGTACTTC.

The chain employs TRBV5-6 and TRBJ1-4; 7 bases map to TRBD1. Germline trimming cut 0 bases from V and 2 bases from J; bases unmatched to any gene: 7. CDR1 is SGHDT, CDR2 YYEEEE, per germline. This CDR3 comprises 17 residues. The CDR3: CASSLGSGGVTNEKLFF. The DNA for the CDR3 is TGTGCCAGCAGCTTGGGTTCAGGGGGAGTGACTAATGAAAAACTGTTTTTT.

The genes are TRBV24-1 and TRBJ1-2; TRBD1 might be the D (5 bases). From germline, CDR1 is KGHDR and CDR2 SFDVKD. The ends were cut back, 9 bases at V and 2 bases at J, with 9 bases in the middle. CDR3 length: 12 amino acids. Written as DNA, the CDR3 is TGTGCCACCGGGGCCGACAACTATGGCTACACCTTC. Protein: CATGADNYGYTF.